This TCR beta chain was recovered during a study of beta chain features in type 1 diabetes. This clone was found a few times. Antigen: not known. Heparinised blood was drawn once per donor, averaging roughly 110 mL. General study results and limits: Type 1 diabetes patients had moderately but significantly shorter TCRB CDR3s in all four CD4+ subsets. Patients and controls would share equally any PCR tilt toward shorter templates. Any HLA effect on TCRB rearrangement was left unresolved by small sub-analyses.

As every portion of the isolated RNA was reverse transcribed, the sequencing read expressed TCRB transcripts. TCRdb's table, derived via immunoSEQ multiplex PCR, lists solely in-frame clones and lacks some. The sample lists approximately 150,000 clones, 10% to 15% occurring once. The CDR3 length is 15 residues. Trimming took 5 bases from V and 1 from J; bases not matched to a gene: 5. Germline V gene sequence: CDR1 MNHEY, CDR2 SMNVEV (reference sequence). The sequence came from a man in his late teens or twenties with type 1 diabetes. The specimen was central memory CD4+ T cells from blood. The rearrangement joins TRBV27 to TRBJ1-1, with 9 bases fitting TRBD1. The CDR3 sequence: CASSPWTGENTEAFF. The DNA for the CDR3 is TGTGCCAGCAGTCCCTGGACAGGGGAGAACACTGAAGCTTTCTTT.